The sequence of this TCR beta chain was determined in a study of T cell changes during pregnancy in multiple sclerosis. Clones were read by immunoSEQ multiplex PCR, and TCRdb kept only the in-frame ones, dropping some. The sample includes just over 15,000 clones, approximately 80% seen only once; the top ten take approximately 18%. The specimen was CD8+ T cells from peripheral blood mononuclear cells, collected after pregnancy. The receptor was derived from a female donor in good health, enrolled as a control in a pregnancy study.

The CDR3 is CASSIRSPGNQPQHF. The CDR3 bases are TGTGCCAGTAGTATTCGGTCCCCGGGGAATCAGCCCCAGCATTTT. The genes are TRBV19 and TRBJ1-5; D call uncertain. This CDR3 region has 15 residues. The germline gives CDR1 LNHDA, CDR2 SQIVND (reference sequence). Trimming pared 3 bases from V and 4 bases from J, leaving 13 bases between. The entire variable domain, with the rest obtained from reference TRBV19 and TRBJ1-5, is as follows: DGGITQSPKYLFRKEGQNVTLSCEQNLNHDAMYWYRQDPGQGLRLIYYSQIVNDFQKGDIAEGYSVSREKKESFPLTVTSAQKNPTAFYLCASSIRSPGNQPQHFGDGTRLSIL.